These 2 T cell receptor beta chains share one sample of origin, sequenced in a study of CD8+ T cells in alopecia areata. Extracted from the samples, RNA was reverse transcribed into cDNA to serve as the sequencing template. TCRdb's copy holds only in-frame clones and misses some; the assay was immunoSEQ multiplex PCR. Of 250,000 to 350,000 clones listed, around 64% are singletons. The sample's treatment: oral pan-JAK inhibitor, 5-10 mg twice daily. The material was CD4+ T cells sorted from blood, obtained at week 52, from a patient treated with tofacitinib. The receptors derive from a human donor with alopecia areata.

The genes are TRBV9 and TRBJ2-1; TRBD2 agrees at 12 bases. Looked up from germline, CDR1 is SGDLS and CDR2 is YYNGEE. V trimming: 0 bases; J trimming: 10 bases; junction bases outside the gene matches: 2. The CDR3 consists of 14 residues. The CDR3 nucleotides are TGTGCCAGCAGCGTAGTAACTAGCGGGAGGGAGCAGTTCTTC. Translation: CASSVVTSGREQFF. The full variable domain, completed using reference TRBV9 and TRBJ2-1, is DSGVTQTPKHLITATGQRVTLRCSPRSGDLSVYWYQQSLDQGLQFLIQYYNGEERAKGNILERFSAQQFPDLHSELNLSSLELGDSALYFCASSVVTSGREQFFGPGTRLTVL.

The chain employs TRBV27 and TRBJ1-2; a weak D match, TRBD1 (5 bases). CDR1 and CDR2 from the germline V gene are MNHEY and SMNVEV (reference sequence). V shed 5 bases and J shed 2 bases, with 24 bases lying between them. The CDR3 extends over 18 amino acids. CDR3 sequence: CASSPQWEVQGRNYGYTF. DNA of the CDR3: TGTGCCAGCAGTCCTCAATGGGAGGTCCAGGGACGAAACTATGGCTACACCTTC.